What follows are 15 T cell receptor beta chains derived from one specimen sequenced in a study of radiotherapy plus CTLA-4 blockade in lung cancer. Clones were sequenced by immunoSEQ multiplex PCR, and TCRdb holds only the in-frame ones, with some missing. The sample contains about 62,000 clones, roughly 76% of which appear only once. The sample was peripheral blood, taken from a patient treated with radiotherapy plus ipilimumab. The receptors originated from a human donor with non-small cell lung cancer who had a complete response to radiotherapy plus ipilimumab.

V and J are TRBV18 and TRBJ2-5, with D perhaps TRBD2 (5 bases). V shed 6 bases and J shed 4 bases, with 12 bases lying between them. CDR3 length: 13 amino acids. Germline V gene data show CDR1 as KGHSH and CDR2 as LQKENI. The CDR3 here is CASSRAGRETQYF. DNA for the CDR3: TGTGCCAGCTCGAGGGCCGGTCGAGAGACCCAGTACTTC.

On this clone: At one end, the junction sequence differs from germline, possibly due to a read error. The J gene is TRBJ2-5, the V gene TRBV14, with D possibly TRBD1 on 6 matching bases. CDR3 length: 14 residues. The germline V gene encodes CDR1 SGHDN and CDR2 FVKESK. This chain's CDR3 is CAGSQARGGETQYF. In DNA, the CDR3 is TGTGCCGGCAGCCAAGCCAGGGGCGGGGAGACCCAGTACTTC. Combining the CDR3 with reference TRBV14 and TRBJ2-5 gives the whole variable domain EAGVTQFPSHSVIEKGQTVTLRCDPISGHDNLYWYRRVMGKEIKFLLHFVKESKQDESGMPNNRFLAERTGGTYSTLKVQPAELEDSGVYFCAGSQARGGETQYFGPGTRLLVL.

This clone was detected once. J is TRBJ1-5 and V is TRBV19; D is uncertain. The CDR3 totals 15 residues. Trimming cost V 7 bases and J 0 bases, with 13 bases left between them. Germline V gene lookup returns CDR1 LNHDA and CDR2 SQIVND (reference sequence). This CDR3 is CASTSVIYSNQPQHF. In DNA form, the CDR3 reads TGTGCCAGTACCTCAGTGATATATAGCAATCAGCCCCAGCATTTT.

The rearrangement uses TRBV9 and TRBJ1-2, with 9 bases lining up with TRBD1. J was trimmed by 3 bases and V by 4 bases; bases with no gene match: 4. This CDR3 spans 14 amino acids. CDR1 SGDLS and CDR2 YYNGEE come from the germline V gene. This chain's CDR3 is CASSLGQGHYGYTF. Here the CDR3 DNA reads TGTGCCAGCAGCTTGGGACAGGGCCACTATGGCTACACCTTC.

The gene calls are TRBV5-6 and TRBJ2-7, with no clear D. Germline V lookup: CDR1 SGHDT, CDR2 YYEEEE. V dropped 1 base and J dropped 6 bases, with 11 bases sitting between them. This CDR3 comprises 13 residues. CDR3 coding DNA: TGTGCCAGCAGCTTGCAGCTAGGCAGCGAGCAGTACTTC. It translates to CASSLQLGSEQYF.

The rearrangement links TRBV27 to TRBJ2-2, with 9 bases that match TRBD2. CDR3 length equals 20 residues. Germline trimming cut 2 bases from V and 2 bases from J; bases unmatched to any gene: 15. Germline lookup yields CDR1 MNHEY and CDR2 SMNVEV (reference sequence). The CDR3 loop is CASSLHSPGRGGVNTGELFF. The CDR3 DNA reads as TGTGCCAGCAGTTTACACTCCCCGGGGCGGGGGGGGGTCAACACCGGGGAGCTGTTTTTT.

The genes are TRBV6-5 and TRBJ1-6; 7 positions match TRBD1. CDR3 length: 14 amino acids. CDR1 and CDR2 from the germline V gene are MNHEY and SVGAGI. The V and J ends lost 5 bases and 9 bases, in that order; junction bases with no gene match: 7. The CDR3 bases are TGTGCCAGCAGTATGCAGGGGGACAGTTCACCCCTCCACTTT. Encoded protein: CASSMQGDSSPLHF.

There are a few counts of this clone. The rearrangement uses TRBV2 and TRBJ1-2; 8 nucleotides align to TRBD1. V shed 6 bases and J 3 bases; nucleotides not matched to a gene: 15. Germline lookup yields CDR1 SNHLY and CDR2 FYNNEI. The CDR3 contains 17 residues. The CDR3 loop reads CASRFDRGLIRDYGYTF. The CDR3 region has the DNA TGTGCCAGCAGGTTTGACAGGGGCTTAATTAGGGACTATGGCTACACCTTC.

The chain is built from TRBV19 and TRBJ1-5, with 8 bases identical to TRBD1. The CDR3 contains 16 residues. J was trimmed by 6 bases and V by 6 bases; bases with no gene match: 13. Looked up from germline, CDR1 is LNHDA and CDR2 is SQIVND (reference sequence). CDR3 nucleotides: TGTGCCAGTAGCCTGGGAGCGGCAGGGGGCGGTCAGCCCCAGCATTTT. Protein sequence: CASSLGAAGGGQPQHF.

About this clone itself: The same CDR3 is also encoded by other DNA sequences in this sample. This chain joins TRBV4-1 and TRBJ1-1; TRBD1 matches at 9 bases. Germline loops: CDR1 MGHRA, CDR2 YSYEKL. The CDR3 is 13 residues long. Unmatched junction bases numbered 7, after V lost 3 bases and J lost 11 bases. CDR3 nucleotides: TGCGCCAGCAGCCAGGACAGGGGCCCCGCCGCTTTCTTT. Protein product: CASSQDRGPAAFF.

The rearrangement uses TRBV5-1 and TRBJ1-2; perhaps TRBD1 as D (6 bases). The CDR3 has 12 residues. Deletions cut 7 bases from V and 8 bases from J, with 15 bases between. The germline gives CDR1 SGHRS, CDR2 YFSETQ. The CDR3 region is CASHTGSWGYTF. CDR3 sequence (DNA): TGCGCCAGCCATACAGGGTCATGGGGCTACACCTTC.

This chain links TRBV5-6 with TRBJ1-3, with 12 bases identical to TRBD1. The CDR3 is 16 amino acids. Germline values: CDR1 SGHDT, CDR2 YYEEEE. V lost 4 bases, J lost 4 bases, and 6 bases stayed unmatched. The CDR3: CASSPGQGARGNTIYF. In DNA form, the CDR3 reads TGTGCCAGCAGCCCGGGACAGGGGGCGCGGGGAAACACCATATATTTT.

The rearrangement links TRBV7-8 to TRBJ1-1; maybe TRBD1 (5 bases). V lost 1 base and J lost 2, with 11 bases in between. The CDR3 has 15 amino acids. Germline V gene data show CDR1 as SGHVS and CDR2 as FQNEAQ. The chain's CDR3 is CASSLVSTANTEAFF. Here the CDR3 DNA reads TGTGCCAGCAGCTTAGTGTCGACAGCCAACACTGAAGCTTTCTTT.

The CDR3 loop reads CASSDRGLAGGPGEQYF. The CDR3 region has the DNA TGTGCCAGCAGTGATCGGGGACTAGCGGGAGGGCCCGGGGAGCAGTACTTC. The chain couples TRBV6-1 to TRBJ2-5, with TRBD2 matching 16 bases. CDR3 length equals 17 residues. Losses at the gene ends were 3 bases for V and 11 bases for J; bases not matched to a gene: 12. The germline V gene has CDR1 MNHNS and CDR2 SASEGT.

The CDR3 loop reads CASSIMETQYF. As DNA, the CDR3 is TGTGCCAGTAGTATTATGGAGACCCAGTACTTC. The V call is TRBV19, the J call TRBJ2-5; no reliable D call. The germline V gene encodes CDR1 LNHDA and CDR2 SQIVND (reference sequence). The CDR3 runs 11 residues. Trimming pared 3 bases from V and 5 bases from J, leaving 4 bases between.